This passage covers 30 T cell receptor beta chains from one sample sequenced in a study of beta chain features in type 1 diabetes. Investigators reverse transcribed all isolated RNA, so they sequenced expressed TCRB transcripts. Method: immunoSEQ multiplex PCR; TCRdb's copy keeps in-frame clones and lacks some. The table shows hundreds of thousands of clones, with about 30% occurring only once. Source material: naive CD4+ T cells from blood. The receptor source for this set is a young man in good health.

The chain joins TRBV28 to TRBJ2-3, with 15 bases aligning to TRBD2. The junction had 10 bases not matched to a gene; V was cut back by 3 bases and J by 6 bases. The CDR3 loop spans 18 amino acids. CDR1 and CDR2 from the germline V gene are MDHEN and SYDVKM. CDR3 sequence: CASSLPGLAGGPEDTQYF. CDR3 DNA sequence: TGTGCCAGCAGTTTGCCCGGACTAGCGGGAGGGCCGGAGGATACGCAGTATTTT.

In this sample, this clone turned up a few times. V gene TRBV6-6 combines with J gene TRBJ1-1; D gene uncertain. The CDR3 extends over 11 amino acids. Germline V CDR1 and CDR2: MNHNY, SVGAGI (reference sequence). Trimming removed 7 bases at V and 8 bases at J, with 11 bases between. The DNA of the CDR3 is TGTGCCAGCACCCTCTACGACGAAGCTTTCTTT. Protein product: CASTLYDEAFF.

This rearrangement joins TRBV4-3 to TRBJ2-3; D ambiguous. The germline V and J ends were trimmed by 0 bases and 10 bases, with 11 bases remaining between them. The CDR3 spans 13 residues. Germline V gene lookup returns CDR1 LGHNA and CDR2 YSLEER. The CDR3 loop is CASSQDRLLPQYF. In nucleotides, the CDR3 is TGCGCCAGCAGCCAAGACCGACTCCTGCCGCAGTATTTT.

The chain has TRBV7-2 and TRBJ2-7, with 8 nucleotides matching TRBD2. Germline assignment: CDR1 SGHTA and CDR2 FQGNSA. The ends lost 5 bases at V and 6 bases at J; junction bases unmatched: 6. The CDR3 covers 13 residues. Here the CDR3 DNA reads TGTGCCAGCAGCCAGGGACTAGATCGCGAGCAGTACTTC. Encoded protein: CASSQGLDREQYF.

In its sample, this clone was seen a few times. J is TRBJ2-1 and V is TRBV27, with D hard to call. The V end was cut by 4 bases, the J end by 8 bases, with 12 bases between. CDR3 size: 13 residues. Germline values: CDR1 MNHEY, CDR2 SMNVEV (reference sequence). CDR3 in amino acids: CASSSDWEYEQFF. DNA of the CDR3: TGTGCCAGCAGTTCCGATTGGGAATATGAGCAGTTCTTC.

The V gene is TRBV5-1, the J gene TRBJ2-1; TRBD2 is a possible D gene (5 bases). Trimming took off 2 bases at V and 0 bases at J, with 12 bases between the two ends. The CDR3 runs 16 residues. From germline, CDR1 is SGHRS and CDR2 YFSETQ. The CDR3 DNA follows: TGCGCCAGCAGCTTAATCCTAAGCGGCTCCTACAATGAGCAGTTCTTC. Its translation: CASSLILSGSYNEQFF. The full variable domain, its missing parts supplied by reference TRBV5-1 and TRBJ2-1, is KAGVTQTPRYLIKTRGQQVTLSCSPISGHRSVSWYQQTPGQGLQFLFEYFSETQRNKGNFPGRFSGRQFSNSRSEMNVSTLELGDSALYLCASSLILSGSYNEQFFGPGTRLTVL.

This clone was seen more than once but under ten times. The J gene is TRBJ2-7, the V gene TRBV13; D gene ambiguous. The length of the CDR3 is 13 residues. The V and J ends lost 5 bases and 4 bases respectively, with 12 bases between them. Per the germline V gene, CDR1 is PRHDT and CDR2 is FYEKMQ (reference sequence). The CDR3 here is CASSTRPSYEQYF. DNA for the CDR3: TGTGCCAGCAGCACCCGACCGAGTTACGAGCAGTACTTC.

This clone was picked up one time. The chain joins TRBV29-1 to TRBJ1-1; TRBD1 is a possible D gene (5 bases). V lost 2 bases to trimming and J lost 4 bases, with 17 bases between them. CDR1 is SQVTM, CDR2 ANQGSEA, per germline. The CDR3 contains 15 residues. CDR3 loop: CSVERDLGGGTEAFF. The CDR3 region has the DNA TGCAGCGTTGAAAGGGACCTGGGGGGTGGCACTGAAGCTTTCTTT.

The chain employs TRBV25-1 and TRBJ2-5, with TRBD1 identical over 9 bases. This CDR3 has 13 residues. The V and J ends lost 5 bases and 5 bases, in that order; junction bases with no gene match: 3. CDR1 is MGHDK, CDR2 SYGVNS, per germline. The CDR3 nucleotides read TGTGCCAGCAGTTACAGGGGGCGGGAGACCCAGTACTTC. Its translation: CASSYRGRETQYF.

The rearrangement links TRBV2 to TRBJ1-2; D call uncertain. The V end was cut by 4 bases, the J end by 4 bases, with 10 bases between. Germline V CDR1 and CDR2: SNHLY, FYNNEI. This CDR3 region has 13 residues. CDR3 DNA sequence: TGTGCCAGCAGTGGGAAGGGTTTCTATGGCTACACCTTC. It yields the protein CASSGKGFYGYTF. Full variable domain (missing parts from reference TRBV2 and TRBJ1-2): EPEVTQTPSHQVTQMGQEVILRCVPISNHLYFYWYRQILGQKVEFLVSFYNNEISEKSEIFDDQFSVERPDGSNFTLKIRSTKLEDSAMYFCASSGKGFYGYTFGSGTRLTVV.

The rearrangement uses TRBV6-5 and TRBJ2-7; 9 positions match TRBD1. The trim removed 5 bases at V and 4 bases at J, leaving 6 bases unmatched. Germline CDR1 MNHEY, CDR2 SVGAGI. This CDR3 spans 14 amino acids. The CDR3 nucleotides are TGTGCCAGCAGTCCCCGACAGGGGGGATACGAGCAGTACTTC. It codes for CASSPRQGGYEQYF.

This clone was found a few times. V and J are TRBV27 and TRBJ2-5; 10 positions agree with TRBD2. The CDR3 totals 16 residues. Germline assignment: CDR1 MNHEY and CDR2 SMNVEV (reference sequence). Trimming took 4 bases from V and 5 from J; bases not matched to a gene: 10. CDR3 sequence: CASSSRIAGGRETQYF. The CDR3 coding sequence is TGTGCCAGCAGTTCGAGGATAGCGGGAGGACGCGAGACCCAGTACTTC.

The genes are TRBV6-6 and TRBJ2-3; D is uncertain. Germline V lookup: CDR1 MNHNY, CDR2 SVGAGI (reference sequence). The CDR3 is 11 residues long. Trimming cost V 8 bases and J 2 bases, with 5 bases left between them. CDR3 nucleotides: TGTGCCAGCGGCTACACAGATACGCAGTATTTT. Translating it yields CASGYTDTQYF.

The rearrangement joins TRBV11-2 to TRBJ2-1; TRBD2 matches at 12 bases. The CDR3 is 14 residues long. Germline V gives CDR1 SGHAT, CDR2 FQNNGV. The V and J ends lost 6 bases and 8 bases, in that order; junction bases with no gene match: 5. The CDR3 here is CASRRLAGEYEQFF. In nucleotides, the CDR3 is TGTGCCAGCAGGCGACTAGCGGGAGAATATGAGCAGTTCTTC.

The chain couples TRBV29-1 to TRBJ1-5, with 8 nucleotides matching TRBD1. The J segment lost 6 bases and the V segment lost 6 bases, leaving 7 bases of the junction unmatched. Germline V gives CDR1 SQVTM, CDR2 ANQGSEA. CDR3 length equals 13 residues. Here the CDR3 DNA reads TGCAGCGTCGTACAGGGGGGTGGTCAGCCCCAGCATTTT. Its translation: CSVVQGGGQPQHF.

The J gene is TRBJ2-3, the V gene TRBV4-2; 16 nucleotides match TRBD2. Germline assignment: CDR1 LGHNA and CDR2 YNFKEQ. The CDR3 loop spans 22 amino acids. Losses at the gene ends were 0 bases for V and 6 bases for J; bases not matched to a gene: 18. CDR3 in amino acids: CASSQDGVGQSGTSGRADTQYF. CDR3 nucleotides: TGTGCCAGCAGCCAAGATGGCGTTGGCCAGTCCGGGACTAGCGGGAGGGCCGATACGCAGTATTTT.

The chain couples TRBV29-1 to TRBJ2-1, with D perhaps matching TRBD2 (7 bases). CDR1 SQVTM and CDR2 ANQGSEA come from the germline V gene. The CDR3 contains 17 residues. The V end was cut by 2 bases, the J end by 0 bases, with 17 bases between. The CDR3 region has the DNA TGCAGCGTTGAACGGGGCAGGGGAGGGCTCTCCTACAATGAGCAGTTCTTC. Its protein is CSVERGRGGLSYNEQFF.

The chain recombines TRBV7-3 with TRBJ2-5; D unresolved. The CDR3 loop spans 15 amino acids. The germline V and J ends were trimmed by 3 bases and 6 bases, with 17 bases remaining between them. Germline CDR1 SGHTA, CDR2 FQGTGA. CDR3 amino acids: CASSFDPWDLKTQYF. Here the CDR3 DNA reads TGTGCCAGCAGCTTCGACCCGTGGGATTTGAAGACCCAGTACTTC.

This clone was counted a few times. The chain links TRBV9 to TRBJ2-1, with D perhaps TRBD1 or TRBD2 (5 bases each). CDR1 is SGDLS and CDR2 is YYNGEE in the germline V gene. The CDR3 loop spans 14 amino acids. V dropped 2 bases and J dropped 5 bases, with 11 bases sitting between them. CDR3 region: CASSVGTLNNEQFF. The CDR3 DNA reads TGTGCCAGCAGCGTTGGGACGCTAAACAATGAGCAGTTCTTC.

This rearrangement joins TRBV7-2 to TRBJ1-6, with a weak D call TRBD1 (6 bases). The CDR3 has 14 residues. Trimming removed 2 bases from V and 10 bases from J, with 12 bases in between. Germline V gene data show CDR1 as SGHTA and CDR2 as FQGNSA. CDR3 region: CASSLWDIESPLHF. For the CDR3, the DNA is TGTGCCAGCAGCTTATGGGACATCGAATCACCCCTCCACTTT.

This clone was observed a handful of times. The rearrangement joins TRBV2 to TRBJ2-5; D gene ambiguous. The CDR3 totals 11 residues. The V end was cut by 6 bases, the J end by 5 bases, with 7 bases between. Germline CDR1 is SNHLY and CDR2 is FYNNEI. The CDR3 loop reads CASRTVETQYF. In DNA, the CDR3 is TGTGCCAGCAGGACGGTGGAGACCCAGTACTTC.

This clone turned up a few times. V and J are TRBV18 and TRBJ1-3, with D hard to call. Trimming pared 4 bases from V and 0 bases from J, leaving 7 bases between. Germline values: CDR1 KGHSH, CDR2 LQKENI. The CDR3 loop spans 14 amino acids. The DNA for the CDR3 is TGTGCCAGCTCACACACTCACTCTGGAAACACCATATATTTT. Translation gives CASSHTHSGNTIYF.

This rearrangement joins TRBV29-1 to TRBJ2-5; the D gene is possibly TRBD1 (7 bases). V lost 7 bases to trimming and J lost 2 bases, with 23 bases between them. CDR3 size: 16 residues. CDR1 and CDR2 (germline): SQVTM, ANQGSEA. The chain's CDR3 is CSGGWRDRNLQETQYF. The CDR3 nucleotides read TGCAGCGGTGGTTGGAGGGACAGAAACCTTCAAGAGACCCAGTACTTC. Full variable domain (remainder filled in from reference TRBV29-1 and TRBJ2-5): SAVISQKPSRDICQRGTSLTIQCQVDSQVTMMFWYRQQPGQSLTLIATANQGSEATYESGFVIDKFPISRPNLTFSTLTVSNMSPEDSSIYLCSGGWRDRNLQETQYFGPGTRLLVL.

This clone was recorded a few times. The rearrangement joins TRBV29-1 to TRBJ2-2; D is undetermined. Germline V gives CDR1 SQVTM, CDR2 ANQGSEA. The CDR3 is 15 residues long. The V and J ends lost 4 bases and 1 base respectively, with 13 bases between them. The CDR3 spells CSVGLRQKNTGELFF. For the CDR3, the DNA is TGCAGCGTTGGCTTAAGACAAAAGAACACCGGGGAGCTGTTTTTT.

The gene calls are TRBV7-3 and TRBJ2-7, with 7 positions matching TRBD2. In germline, CDR1 is SGHTA, CDR2 FQGTGA. J gave up 6 bases and V 5 bases, and 7 bases lay outside the gene matches. This CDR3 is built from 13 residues. The CDR3 reads CASSKASGTEQYF. CDR3 sequence (DNA): TGTGCCAGCAGCAAAGCTAGCGGCACCGAGCAGTACTTC.

This chain links TRBV5-1 with TRBJ2-7; D is ambiguous. Germline V gene lookup returns CDR1 SGHRS and CDR2 YFSETQ. Between the trimmed V and J ends, which lost 0 bases and 0 bases, there was a span of 4 bases. CDR3 length equals 13 residues. The CDR3 coding sequence is TGCGCCAGCAGCTTGGTGACCTCCTACGAGCAGTACTTC. This encodes CASSLVTSYEQYF.

The V call is TRBV30, the J call TRBJ1-5; no clear D. This CDR3 region has 15 residues. V was shortened by 1 base and J by 0 bases, with 10 bases between the two germline ends. Per germline, CDR1 GTSNPN and CDR2 SVGIG (reference sequence). The CDR3 sequence: CAWSETDFSNQPQHF. The CDR3 nucleotides are TGTGCCTGGAGTGAGACCGACTTTAGCAATCAGCCCCAGCATTTT.

This chain links TRBV4-2 with TRBJ2-7; D not certain. V was cut by 1 base and J by 5 bases, with 9 bases left in between. The length of the CDR3 is 13 residues. The germline CDR1 and CDR2 sequences are LGHNA and YNFKEQ. Here the CDR3 reads CASSQVSRDEQYF. DNA of the CDR3: TGTGCCAGCAGCCAAGTTAGCCGGGACGAGCAGTACTTC.

V gene TRBV27 combines with J gene TRBJ2-6; D remains unclear. CDR1 MNHEY and CDR2 SMNVEV come from the germline V gene (reference sequence). CDR3 length: 15 amino acids. V was trimmed by 1 base and J by 0 bases, leaving 4 bases between them. CDR3 coding DNA: TGTGCCAGCAGTTTATATGTCTCTGGGGCCAACGTCCTGACTTTC. This sequence encodes CASSLYVSGANVLTF.

The genes are TRBV18 and TRBJ2-1, with TRBD2 matching over 14 bases. Germline lookup yields CDR1 KGHSH and CDR2 LQKENI. This CDR3 has 19 amino acids. The V and J ends lost 3 bases and 5 bases, in that order; junction bases with no gene match: 12. In DNA, the CDR3 is TGTGCCAGCTCACCGCGACTAGCGGGAGGGTTGGTATCGGACAATGAGCAGTTCTTC. It yields the protein CASSPRLAGGLVSDNEQFF.